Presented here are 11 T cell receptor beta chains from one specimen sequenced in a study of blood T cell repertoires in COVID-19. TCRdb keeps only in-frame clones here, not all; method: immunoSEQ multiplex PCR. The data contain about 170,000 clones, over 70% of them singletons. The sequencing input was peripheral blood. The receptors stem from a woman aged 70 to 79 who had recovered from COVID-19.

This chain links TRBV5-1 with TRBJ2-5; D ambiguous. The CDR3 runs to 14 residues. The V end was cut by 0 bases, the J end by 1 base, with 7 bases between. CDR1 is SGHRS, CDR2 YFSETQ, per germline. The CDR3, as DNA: TGCGCCAGCAGCTTGGGCGCTAGCCAAGAGACCCAGTACTTC. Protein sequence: CASSLGASQETQYF.

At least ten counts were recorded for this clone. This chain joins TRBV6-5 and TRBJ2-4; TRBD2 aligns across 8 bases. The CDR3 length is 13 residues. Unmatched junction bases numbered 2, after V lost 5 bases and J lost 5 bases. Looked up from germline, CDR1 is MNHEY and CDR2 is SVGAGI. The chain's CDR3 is CASSRGGENIQYF. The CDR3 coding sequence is TGTGCCAGCAGTCGGGGGGGGGAAAACATTCAGTACTTC.

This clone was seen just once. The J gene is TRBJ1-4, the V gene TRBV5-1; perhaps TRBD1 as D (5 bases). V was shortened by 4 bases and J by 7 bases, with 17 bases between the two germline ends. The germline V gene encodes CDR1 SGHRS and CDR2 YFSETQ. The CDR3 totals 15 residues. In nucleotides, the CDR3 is TGCGCCAGCAGCCCCGGGCCCCAGGGTACTGAAAAACTGTTTTTT. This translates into CASSPGPQGTEKLFF.

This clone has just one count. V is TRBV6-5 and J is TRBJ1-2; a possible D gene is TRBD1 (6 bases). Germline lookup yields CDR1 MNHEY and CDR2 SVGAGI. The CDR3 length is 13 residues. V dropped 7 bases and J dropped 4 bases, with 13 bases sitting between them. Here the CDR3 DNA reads TGTGCCAGCACCCGGACCAGGGGCTATGGCTACACCTTC. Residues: CASTRTRGYGYTF.

The CDR3 sequence: CASSQGQAYGYTF. The CDR3 nucleotides are TGTGCCAGCAGCCAAGGACAGGCCTATGGCTACACCTTC. The gene calls are TRBV6-2 or TRBV6-3 and TRBJ1-2; TRBD1 agrees at 7 bases. V shed 6 bases and J 4 bases; nucleotides not matched to a gene: 5. Germline CDR1 and CDR2: MNHEY and SVGEGT. CDR3 length: 13 amino acids.

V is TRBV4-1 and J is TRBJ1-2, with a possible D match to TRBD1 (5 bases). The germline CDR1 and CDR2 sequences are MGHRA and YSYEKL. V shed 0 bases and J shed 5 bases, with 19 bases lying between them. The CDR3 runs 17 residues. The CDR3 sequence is CASSQDPRGRGLYGYTF. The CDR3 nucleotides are TGCGCCAGCAGCCAAGATCCCCGAGGGAGGGGTCTTTATGGCTACACCTTC.

DNA of the CDR3: TGTGCCAGCAGCGTCGGACCAGGGGGCGCCGGCTATGGCTACACCTTC. Amino acid sequence: CASSVGPGGAGYGYTF. The chain recombines TRBV9 with TRBJ1-2; the match to TRBD1 covers 8 bases. The CDR3 has 16 amino acids. Germline CDR1 reads SGDLS; CDR2 reads YYNGEE. V lost 2 bases and J lost 4; bases outside the gene matches: 10.

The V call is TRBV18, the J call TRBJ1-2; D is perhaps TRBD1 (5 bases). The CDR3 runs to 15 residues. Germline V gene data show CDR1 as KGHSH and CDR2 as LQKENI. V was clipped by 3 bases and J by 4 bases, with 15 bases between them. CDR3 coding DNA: TGTGCCAGCTCACCCGACAGCGATAGGGCCTATGGCTACACCTTC. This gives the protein CASSPDSDRAYGYTF.

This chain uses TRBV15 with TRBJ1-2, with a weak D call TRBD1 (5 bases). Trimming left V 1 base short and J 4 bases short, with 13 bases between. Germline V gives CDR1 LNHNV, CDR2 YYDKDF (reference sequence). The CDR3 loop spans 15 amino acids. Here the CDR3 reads CATSRAGVRAYGYTF. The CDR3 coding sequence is TGTGCCACCAGCAGAGCGGGGGTTAGGGCCTATGGCTACACCTTC.

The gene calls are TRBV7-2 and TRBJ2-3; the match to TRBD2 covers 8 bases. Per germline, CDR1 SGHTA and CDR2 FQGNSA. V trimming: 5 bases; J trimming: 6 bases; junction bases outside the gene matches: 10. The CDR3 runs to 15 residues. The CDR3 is CASSPQAGAGDTQYF. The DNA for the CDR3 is TGTGCCAGCAGCCCCCAAGCGGGGGCGGGGGATACGCAGTATTTT.

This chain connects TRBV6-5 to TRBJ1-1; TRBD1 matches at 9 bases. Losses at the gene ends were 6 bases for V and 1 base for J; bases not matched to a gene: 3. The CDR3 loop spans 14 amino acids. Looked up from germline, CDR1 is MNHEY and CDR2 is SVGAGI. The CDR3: CASRSTGGNTEAFF. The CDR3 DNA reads TGTGCCAGCAGGTCGACAGGGGGGAACACTGAAGCTTTCTTT.